This T cell receptor beta chain was observed in a study of molecular identifiers for immune sequencing clone quantification. Regarding the study as a whole: Sizes of highly expanded clones could be underestimated through identical TCRs sharing a barcode.

TCRdb reprocessed the PCR reads with MiXCR, giving one entry per CDR3 protein. The sample records about half a million distinct CDR3 sequences, about 25% being singletons. Trimming shortened V by 10 bases and J by 1 base, and 13 bases separated the two germline ends. CDR1 and CDR2 from the germline V gene are SEHNR and FQNEAQ (reference sequence). This CDR3 has 14 amino acids. A few counts support this clonotype. What it binds is unknown. The rearrangement links TRBV7-9 to TRBJ2-2; maybe TRBD1 (6 bases). The receptor was derived from a human donor in good health. Some libraries in this study had Jurkat cell RNA spiked in. The sample comprised naive CD8+ T cells from blood, with Jurkat cell RNA spiked in. Subset denoted: FACS-sorted CD8+CD4-CCR7+CD45RA+ naive T cells. CDR3 bases: TGTGCCACCCGATGGACAGAGAACACCGGGGAGCTGTTTTTT. It is translated as CATRWTENTGELFF.